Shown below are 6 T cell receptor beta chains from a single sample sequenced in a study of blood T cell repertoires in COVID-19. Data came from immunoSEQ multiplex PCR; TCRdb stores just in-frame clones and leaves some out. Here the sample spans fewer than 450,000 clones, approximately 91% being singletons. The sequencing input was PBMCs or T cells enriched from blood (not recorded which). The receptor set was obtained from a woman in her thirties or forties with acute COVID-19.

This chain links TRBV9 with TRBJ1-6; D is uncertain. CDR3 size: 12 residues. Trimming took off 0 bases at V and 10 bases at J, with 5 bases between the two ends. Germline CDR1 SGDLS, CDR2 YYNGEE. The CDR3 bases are TGTGCCAGCAGCGTAGCGGGGTCACCCCTCCACTTT. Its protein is CASSVAGSPLHF. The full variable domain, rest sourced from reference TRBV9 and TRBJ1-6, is DSGVTQTPKHLITATGQRVTLRCSPRSGDLSVYWYQQSLDQGLQFLIQYYNGEERAKGNILERFSAQQFPDLHSELNLSSLELGDSALYFCASSVAGSPLHFGNGTRLTVT.

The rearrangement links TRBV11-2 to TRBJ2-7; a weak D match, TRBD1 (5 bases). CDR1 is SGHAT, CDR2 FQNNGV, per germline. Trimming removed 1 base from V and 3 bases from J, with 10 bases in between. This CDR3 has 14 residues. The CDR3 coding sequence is TGTGCCAGCAGCTTAGGCCAGGGCTACTACGAGCAGTACTTC. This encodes CASSLGQGYYEQYF.

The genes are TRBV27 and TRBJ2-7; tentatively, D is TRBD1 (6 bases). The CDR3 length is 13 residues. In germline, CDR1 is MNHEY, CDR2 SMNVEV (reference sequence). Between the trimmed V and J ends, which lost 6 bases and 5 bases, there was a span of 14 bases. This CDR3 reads CASSSDRRNEQYF. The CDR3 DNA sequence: TGTGCCAGCAGCTCGGACAGAAGGAACGAGCAGTACTTC.

The CDR3 DNA reads as TGTGCCAGCTCACCACGTAACCCCGGGACTACAGGAGAAACGCAGTATTTT. It is translated as CASSPRNPGTTGETQYF. The chain links TRBV18 to TRBJ2-3; 7 nucleotides match TRBD2. V dropped 1 base and J dropped 9; count of bases not matched to a gene: 16. Germline loops: CDR1 KGHSH, CDR2 LQKENI. The CDR3 totals 17 residues.

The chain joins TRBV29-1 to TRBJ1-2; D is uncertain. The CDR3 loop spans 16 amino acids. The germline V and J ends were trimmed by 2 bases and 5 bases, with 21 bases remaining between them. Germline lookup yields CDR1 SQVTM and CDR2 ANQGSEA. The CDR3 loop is CSVESGLVRGRYGYTF. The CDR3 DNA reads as TGCAGCGTTGAAAGTGGTTTGGTACGAGGTAGGTATGGCTACACCTTC.

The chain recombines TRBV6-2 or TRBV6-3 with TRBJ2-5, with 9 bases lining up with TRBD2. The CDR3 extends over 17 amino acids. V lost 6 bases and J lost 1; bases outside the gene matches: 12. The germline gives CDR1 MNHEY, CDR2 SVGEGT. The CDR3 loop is CASSFLSLAGFQETQYF. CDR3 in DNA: TGTGCCAGCAGCTTCTTGTCGCTAGCGGGGTTCCAAGAGACCCAGTACTTC.